These T cell receptor beta chains were read from a single sample in a study of cytomegalovirus exposure and HLA in healthy donors. The data were produced by immunoSEQ multiplex PCR, yet TCRdb's version contains in-frame clones alone and is incomplete. The repertoire holds under 200,000 clones, with more than 60% as singletons. The sequencing sample was made of PBMCs. The receptors were gathered from a woman aged 50 to 60 in good health and CMV-seropositive. Both conserved end residues are part of each CDR3. Fields, in order: J gene, clone size, D gene, CDR3 length, V gene, CDR3 protein, CDR3 DNA. The D gene is left open where the match is weak. Clone size is given for some rows only: seen once, a few or many times, or a class if the clone is expanded.

>TRBJ2-7|once|TRBD2|17|TRBV13
CASSLGLVAGGSYEQYF
TGTGCCAGCAGCTTAGGCCTGGTAGCGGGGGGGAGCTACGAGCAGTACTTC
>TRBJ1-2|few|TRBD1|14|TRBV19
CASAGQGRGYGYTF
TGTGCCAGCGCCGGACAGGGCCGAGGGTATGGCTACACCTTC
>TRBJ1-5|-|TRBD1|17|TRBV30
CAWSQPRGQGGREPQHF
TGTGCCTGGAGTCAACCTCGGGGACAGGGAGGAAGGGAGCCCCAGCATTTT
>TRBJ1-6|-|TRBD1|13|TRBV7-9
CASRGTGNSPLHF
TGTGCCAGCAGGGGGACAGGGAATTCACCCCTCCACTTT
>TRBJ1-2|-|TRBD1|14|TRBV2
CASSAFRDRVGYTF
TGTGCCAGCAGTGCGTTCCGGGACAGGGTTGGCTACACCTTC
>TRBJ2-1|-|TRBD2|15|TRBV27
CASSSSGTSGMGQFF
TGTGCCAGCAGCTCCTCCGGGACTAGCGGAATGGGGCAGTTCTTC
>TRBJ1-5|-|-|16|TRBV19
CASSTRSQVTNQPQHF
TGTGCCAGTAGTACCCGAAGTCAGGTCACCAATCAGCCCCAGCATTTT
>TRBJ2-7|few|-|14|TRBV5-1
CASSLGGGADEQYF
TGCGCCAGCAGCTTGGGAGGGGGGGCCGACGAGCAGTACTTC
>TRBJ1-4|-|TRBD1|14|TRBV13
CASSSGTGLEKLFF
TGTGCCAGCAGTTCCGGGACAGGTTTAGAAAAACTGTTTTTT
>TRBJ1-2|-|-|14|TRBV29-1
CSVGFQGTNYGYTF
TGCAGCGTTGGATTCCAGGGGACTAACTATGGCTACACCTTC
>TRBJ2-2|-|-|14|TRBV28
CASNVPGRTGELFF
TGTGCCAGCAACGTCCCAGGAAGAACCGGGGAGCTGTTTTTT
>TRBJ1-5|-|-|13|TRBV19
CASTPVVDQPQHF
TGTGCCAGTACCCCGGTCGTCGATCAGCCCCAGCATTTT
>TRBJ1-1|-|-|13|TRBV7-8
CASSSTGSTEAFF
TGTGCCAGCAGCTCCACAGGGAGTACTGAAGCTTTCTTT
>TRBJ2-3|-|-|16|TRBV11-2
CASSSGGGRSADTQYF
TGTGCCAGCAGCTCCGGGGGAGGTCGGAGCGCAGATACGCAGTATTTT
>TRBJ2-2|-|-|16|TRBV9
CASSVEGFGFTGELFF
TGTGCCAGCAGCGTAGAGGGGTTCGGGTTCACCGGGGAGCTGTTTTTT